Following are 27 T cell receptor beta chains from one sample sequenced in a study of blood T cell repertoires in COVID-19. The data were produced by immunoSEQ multiplex PCR, yet TCRdb's version contains in-frame clones alone and is incomplete. This sample has 200,000 to 250,000 clones; approximately 92% occur once, and the top ten carry 3% to 3.5%. Material: PBMCs or T cells enriched from blood (not recorded which). These receptors were obtained from a woman younger than 35 in a cohort exposed to, infected with or recovered from COVID-19 (not recorded which).

The CDR3 nucleotides read TGTGCCACCAGCAGAGATCGGGATAGCGGGAGTTTGGAGACCCAGTACTTC. Amino acids: CATSRDRDSGSLETQYF. The V gene is TRBV15, the J gene TRBJ2-5; 9 nucleotides line up with TRBD2. V gave up 0 bases and J gave up 5 bases; unmatched junction bases: 10. The CDR3 length is 17 residues. Germline CDR1 and CDR2: LNHNV and YYDKDF (reference sequence).

The chain carries TRBV6-5 and TRBJ2-3, with D unclear. The CDR3 extends over 11 amino acids. V was cut by 9 bases and J by 8 bases, with 12 bases left in between. The germline CDR1 and CDR2 sequences are MNHEY and SVGAGI. The CDR3 is CASLFHSTQYF. The CDR3 DNA sequence: TGTGCCAGTTTGTTCCACAGTACGCAGTATTTT.

CDR3 nucleotide sequence: TGTGCCAGCAGCAAACAGGGTTTTACTAATGAAAAACTGTTTTTT. Amino acids: CASSKQGFTNEKLFF. The V gene is TRBV9, the J gene TRBJ1-4; D might be TRBD1 (6 bases). Germline V lookup: CDR1 SGDLS, CDR2 YYNGEE. CDR3 length: 15 amino acids. V was pared by 4 bases and J by 2 bases, with 12 bases between.

The rearrangement links TRBV18 to TRBJ1-3, with D possibly being TRBD1 (5 bases). Germline V gene sequence: CDR1 KGHSH, CDR2 LQKENI. The V end lost 3 bases, the J end lost 0 bases, and 9 bases lay between the germline ends. This CDR3 comprises 15 residues. In DNA form, the CDR3 reads TGTGCCAGCTCACCGGACACCGTCTCTGGAAACACCATATATTTT. Translated: CASSPDTVSGNTIYF.

This clone showed up just once. The rearrangement links TRBV19 to TRBJ1-4; 8 bases are a match to TRBD1. The CDR3 is 14 amino acids. With 5 bases clipped from V and 8 bases from J, the junction kept 7 bases outside the gene matches. Germline lookup yields CDR1 LNHDA and CDR2 SQIVND (reference sequence). The CDR3 loop is CASSVGQGGEKLFF. DNA for the CDR3: TGTGCCAGTAGTGTCGGACAGGGAGGCGAAAAACTGTTTTTT.

The genes are TRBV30 and TRBJ1-2, with 7 nucleotides matching TRBD1. Germline V gives CDR1 GTSNPN, CDR2 SVGIG (reference sequence). This CDR3 comprises 14 residues. J gave up 5 bases and V 6 bases, and 12 bases lay outside the gene matches. The CDR3 reads CACNGDSRPYGYTF. CDR3 DNA: TGTGCCTGTAATGGGGACAGTCGCCCTTATGGCTACACCTTC.

The genes are TRBV7-9 and TRBJ1-2, with TRBD1 as a possible D gene (6 bases). CDR1 is SEHNR, CDR2 FQNEAQ, per germline (reference sequence). V dropped 1 base and J dropped 6 bases, with 9 bases sitting between them. The CDR3 sequence is 13 residues long. The CDR3 spells CASSLDRDHGYTF. The CDR3, as DNA: TGTGCCAGCAGCTTAGACAGGGACCATGGCTACACCTTC.

The gene calls are TRBV11-3 and TRBJ2-5; TRBD2 agrees at 8 bases. The V and J ends lost 4 bases and 6 bases, in that order; junction bases with no gene match: 7. The CDR3 consists of 14 residues. CDR1 is SGHNT, CDR2 YENEEA, per germline. The CDR3 loop is CASSYQREPQTQYF. CDR3 bases: TGTGCCAGCAGCTACCAGCGGGAGCCTCAGACCCAGTACTTC.

This clone was seen just once. This chain links TRBV11-3 with TRBJ2-1; TRBD2 is a possible D gene (5 bases). V lost 5 bases and J 11 bases, leaving 13 bases between the germline ends. The germline gives CDR1 SGHNT, CDR2 YENEEA. The CDR3 sequence is 12 residues long. CDR3 nucleotide sequence: TGTGCCAGCAGCCGAGTGGAGGAAAAGCAGTTCTTC. This translates into CASSRVEEKQFF.

This chain links TRBV5-1 with TRBJ2-5, with 10 bases lining up with TRBD2. Germline assignment: CDR1 SGHRS and CDR2 YFSETQ. V gave up 4 bases and J gave up 1 base; unmatched junction bases: 4. This CDR3 is 15 amino acids long. CDR3 in DNA: TGCGCCAGCAGCGACCCTAGCGGGGGCCAAGAGACCCAGTACTTC. This codes for CASSDPSGGQETQYF.

The chain carries TRBV5-1 and TRBJ1-3; D not certain. Trimming took 4 bases from V and 3 from J, leaving 14 bases between them. The CDR3 length is 15 residues. Germline CDR1 is SGHRS and CDR2 is YFSETQ. In DNA form, the CDR3 reads TGCGCCAGCAGCCTAGGACCAGAGGGTGGAAACACCATATATTTT. The encoded protein is CASSLGPEGGNTIYF.

This rearrangement joins TRBV7-3 to TRBJ2-3; weak D call: TRBD1 (6 bases). CDR3 length: 18 amino acids. Trimming shortened V by 4 bases and J by 2 bases, and 22 bases separated the two germline ends. Looked up from germline, CDR1 is SGHTA and CDR2 is FQGTGA. CDR3 amino acids: CASSCIRRLQGSTDTQYF. The DNA of the CDR3 is TGTGCCAGCAGCTGCATCAGAAGGTTACAGGGTTCCACAGATACGCAGTATTTT.

V gene TRBV12-3 or TRBV12-4 combines with J gene TRBJ2-5, with a tentative D call TRBD2 (5 bases). V was pared by 5 bases and J by 5 bases, with 12 bases between. The CDR3 runs to 13 residues. The CDR3 here is CASSKATGETQYF. In DNA, the CDR3 is TGTGCCAGCAGTAAAGCAACGGGGGAGACCCAGTACTTC.

This clone is a singleton in its sample. V is TRBV11-1 and J is TRBJ2-4; 8 positions match TRBD2. CDR1 SGHAT and CDR2 FQDESV come from the germline V gene (reference sequence). Trimming removed 6 bases from V and 6 bases from J; junction bases left unmatched: 10. The CDR3 has 15 amino acids. CDR3 in amino acids: CASRLTSEDRNIQYF. The CDR3 bases are TGTGCCAGCAGACTGACTAGCGAGGATAGAAACATTCAGTACTTC.

This chain uses TRBV27 with TRBJ2-1; D may be TRBD2 (6 bases). The V end lost 4 bases, the J end lost 8 bases, and 12 bases lay between the germline ends. The CDR3 runs to 13 residues. CDR1 and CDR2 from the germline V gene are MNHEY and SMNVEV (reference sequence). CDR3 nucleotide sequence: TGTGCCAGCAGTTGGGGCGGGGTCGATGAGCAGTTCTTC. This encodes CASSWGGVDEQFF.

This clone was seen only a few times. This chain links TRBV13 with TRBJ2-7; 9 bases match TRBD2. J was trimmed by 0 bases and V by 5 bases; bases with no gene match: 2. Germline CDR1 is PRHDT and CDR2 is FYEKMQ (reference sequence). This CDR3 comprises 14 residues. The CDR3 loop reads CASSGTSTSYEQYF. CDR3 DNA sequence: TGTGCCAGCAGCGGGACTAGCACCTCCTACGAGCAGTACTTC.

On this clone: Other nucleotide sequences from this sample produce the same CDR3. The rearrangement joins TRBV3-1 (or the pseudogene TRBV3-2) to TRBJ1-4; possibly TRBD1 for D (6 bases). In germline, CDR1 is LGHDT, CDR2 YNNKEL (reference sequence). V was clipped by 0 bases and J by 8 bases, with 10 bases between them. The CDR3 sequence is 14 residues long. CDR3 amino acids: CASSQEGADEKLFF. The CDR3 nucleotides are TGTGCCAGCAGCCAAGAGGGGGCTGACGAAAAACTGTTTTTT.

The chain employs TRBV9 and TRBJ1-2, with no clear D. This CDR3 spans 12 amino acids. The V and J ends lost 6 bases and 8 bases respectively, with 14 bases between them. Looked up from germline, CDR1 is SGDLS and CDR2 is YYNGEE. The DNA for the CDR3 is TGTGCCAGCAACGGGAGGGCGGTAGGCTACACCTTC. This translates into CASNGRAVGYTF. The variable domain in full, completed from reference TRBV9 and TRBJ1-2, reads DSGVTQTPKHLITATGQRVTLRCSPRSGDLSVYWYQQSLDQGLQFLIQYYNGEERAKGNILERFSAQQFPDLHSELNLSSLELGDSALYFCASNGRAVGYTFGSGTRLTVV.

This clone was counted a few times. The chain has TRBV5-4 and TRBJ1-4; 7 bases are shared with TRBD1. In germline, CDR1 is SGHNT, CDR2 YYREEE (reference sequence). With V trimmed by 3 bases and J by 0 bases, 14 bases remained unmatched. The CDR3 has 19 residues. The CDR3 protein is CASSSERFLGGPTNEKLFF. CDR3 in DNA: TGTGCCAGCAGCTCGGAAAGATTTCTAGGGGGCCCAACTAATGAAAAACTGTTTTTT.

The rearrangement uses TRBV9 and TRBJ1-2, with D uncertain. V was cut by 3 bases and J by 1 base, with 7 bases left in between. The CDR3 is 13 amino acids. In germline, CDR1 is SGDLS, CDR2 YYNGEE. CDR3 protein: CASSEQNNYGYTF. Here the CDR3 DNA reads TGTGCCAGCAGCGAACAAAATAACTATGGCTACACCTTC.

The rearrangement joins TRBV7-9 to TRBJ2-1; D may be TRBD1 (6 bases). The germline CDR1 and CDR2 sequences are SEHNR and FQNEAQ (reference sequence). V lost 3 bases, J lost 16 bases, and 13 bases lay in between. CDR3 size: 11 residues. The CDR3 loop reads CASSLDSSGFF. For the CDR3, the DNA is TGTGCCAGCAGCTTGGACAGTTCTGGATTCTTC.

This chain joins TRBV29-1 and TRBJ2-1, with 10 nucleotides matching TRBD1. There are 14 residues in the CDR3. Germline lookup yields CDR1 SQVTM and CDR2 ANQGSEA. With 7 bases clipped from V and 3 bases from J, the junction kept 6 bases outside the gene matches. CDR3 amino acids: CSAPGTGDYNEQFF. CDR3 in DNA: TGCAGCGCCCCCGGGACAGGGGACTACAATGAGCAGTTCTTC.

V usage is TRBV19 and J usage is TRBJ1-6; the D gene is possibly TRBD1 (6 bases). The CDR3 spans 14 residues. Germline CDR1 and CDR2: LNHDA and SQIVND (reference sequence). V was trimmed by 6 bases and J by 8 bases, leaving 14 bases between them. The CDR3 DNA reads as TGTGCCAGTAGACAGGGCAGGGTGGATTCACCCCTCCACTTT. Encoded protein: CASRQGRVDSPLHF.

The chain has TRBV12-3 or TRBV12-4 and TRBJ2-1, with 7 bases matching TRBD1. The CDR3 is 13 residues long. The ends lost 6 bases at V and 9 bases at J; junction bases unmatched: 8. This CDR3 reads CASSQDRRGEQFF. For the CDR3, the DNA is TGTGCCAGCAGCCAGGACAGGCGCGGTGAGCAGTTCTTC.

This chain links TRBV28 with TRBJ2-1, with a tentative D call TRBD2 (7 bases). The germline V gene has CDR1 MDHEN and CDR2 SYDVKM. The CDR3 loop spans 19 amino acids. V lost 3 bases and J lost 3, with 24 bases in between. In DNA form, the CDR3 reads TGTGCCAGCAGTTTTTTTCCGGGGGGCCTGGGCCTAGACTACAATGAGCAGTTCTTC. This codes for CASSFFPGGLGLDYNEQFF.

The gene calls are TRBV7-3 and TRBJ1-6, with D unclear. Germline V lookup: CDR1 SGHTA, CDR2 FQGTGA. The V gene lost 5 bases and the J gene lost 7 bases, with 9 bases spanning the gap. CDR3 length: 13 residues. The DNA of the CDR3 is TGTGCCAGCAGCCGAGAAATCAATTCACCCCTCCACTTT. Amino acid sequence: CASSREINSPLHF.

The chain couples TRBV28 to TRBJ1-6; D not resolved. The CDR3 runs to 13 residues. The germline CDR1 and CDR2 sequences are MDHEN and SYDVKM. V was shortened by 7 bases and J by 6 bases, with 10 bases between the two germline ends. Written as DNA, the CDR3 is TGTGCCAGCAATCAACAGATTAATTCACCCCTCCACTTT. This translates into CASNQQINSPLHF.